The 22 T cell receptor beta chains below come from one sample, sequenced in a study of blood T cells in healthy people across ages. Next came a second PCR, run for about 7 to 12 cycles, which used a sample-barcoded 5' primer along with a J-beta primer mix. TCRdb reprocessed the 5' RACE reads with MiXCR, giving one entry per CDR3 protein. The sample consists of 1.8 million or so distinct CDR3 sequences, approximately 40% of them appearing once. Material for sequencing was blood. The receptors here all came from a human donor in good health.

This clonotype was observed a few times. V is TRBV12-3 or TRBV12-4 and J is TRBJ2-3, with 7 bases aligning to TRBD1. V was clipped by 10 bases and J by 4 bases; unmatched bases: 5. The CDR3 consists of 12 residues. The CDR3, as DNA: TGTGCCACCCAGAGGGGGCCAGATACGCAGTATTTT. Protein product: CATQRGPDTQYF.

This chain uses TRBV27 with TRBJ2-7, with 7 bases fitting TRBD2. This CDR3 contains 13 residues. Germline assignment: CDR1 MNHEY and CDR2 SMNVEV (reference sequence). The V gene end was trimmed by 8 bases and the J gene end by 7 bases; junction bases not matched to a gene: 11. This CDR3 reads CASRGEGAGEQYF. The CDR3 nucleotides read TGTGCCAGCCGGGGAGAGGGAGCGGGGGAGCAGTACTTC.

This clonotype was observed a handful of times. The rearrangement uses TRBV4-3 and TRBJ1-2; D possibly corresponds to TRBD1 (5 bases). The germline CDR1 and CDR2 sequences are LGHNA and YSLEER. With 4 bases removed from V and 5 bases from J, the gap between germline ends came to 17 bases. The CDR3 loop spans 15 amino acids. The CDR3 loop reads CASSRDHQAVYGYTF. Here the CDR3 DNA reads TGCGCCAGCAGCCGGGACCACCAGGCCGTATATGGCTACACCTTC.

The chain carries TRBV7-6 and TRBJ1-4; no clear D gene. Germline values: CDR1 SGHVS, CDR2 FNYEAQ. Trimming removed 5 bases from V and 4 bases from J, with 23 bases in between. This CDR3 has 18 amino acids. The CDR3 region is CASSLGYSWDRGNEKLFF. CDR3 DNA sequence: TGTGCCAGCAGCCTGGGCTATTCTTGGGATCGGGGTAATGAAAAACTGTTTTTT.

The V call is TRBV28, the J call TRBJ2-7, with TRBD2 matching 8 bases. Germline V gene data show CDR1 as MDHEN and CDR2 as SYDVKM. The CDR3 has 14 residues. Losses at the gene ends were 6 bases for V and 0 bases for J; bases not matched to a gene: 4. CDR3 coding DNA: TGTGCCAGCAGAGGAGCGGGGGACTCCTACGAGCAGTACTTC. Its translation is CASRGAGDSYEQYF. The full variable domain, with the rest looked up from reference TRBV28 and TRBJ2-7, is DVKVTQSSRYLVKRTGEKVFLECVQDMDHENMFWYRQDPGLGLRLIYFSYDVKMKEKGDIPEGYSVSREKKERFSLILESASTNQTSMYLCASRGAGDSYEQYFGPGTRLTVT.

The CDR3 DNA sequence: TGTGCCAGCAGCTTAGAAGGATCCAAAAACATTCAGTACTTC. Its translation: CASSLEGSKNIQYF. The chain has TRBV7-2 and TRBJ2-4; D uncertain. The CDR3 extends over 14 amino acids. Between the trimmed V and J ends, which lost 1 base and 2 bases, there was a span of 6 bases. Germline CDR1 SGHTA, CDR2 FQGNSA.

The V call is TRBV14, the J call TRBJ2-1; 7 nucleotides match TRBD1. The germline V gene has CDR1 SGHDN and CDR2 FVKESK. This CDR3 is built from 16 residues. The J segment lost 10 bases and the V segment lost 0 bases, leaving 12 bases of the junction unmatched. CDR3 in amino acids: CASSQEFGTDRYEQFF. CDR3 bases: TGTGCCAGCAGCCAAGAGTTCGGGACAGACCGCTACGAGCAGTTCTTC.

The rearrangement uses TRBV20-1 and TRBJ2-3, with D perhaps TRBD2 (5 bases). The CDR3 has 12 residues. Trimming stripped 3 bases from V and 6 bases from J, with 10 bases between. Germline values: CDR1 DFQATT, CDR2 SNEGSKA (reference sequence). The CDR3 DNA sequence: TGCAGTGCTAGGGACTCTGTGGATACGCAGTATTTT. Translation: CSARDSVDTQYF.

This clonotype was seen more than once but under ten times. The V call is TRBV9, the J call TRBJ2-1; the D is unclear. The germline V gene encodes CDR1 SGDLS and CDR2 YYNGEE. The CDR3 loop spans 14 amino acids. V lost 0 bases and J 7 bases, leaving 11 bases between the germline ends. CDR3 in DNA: TGTGCCAGCAGCGTAGATATGAGACGAAATGAGCAGTTCTTC. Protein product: CASSVDMRRNEQFF.

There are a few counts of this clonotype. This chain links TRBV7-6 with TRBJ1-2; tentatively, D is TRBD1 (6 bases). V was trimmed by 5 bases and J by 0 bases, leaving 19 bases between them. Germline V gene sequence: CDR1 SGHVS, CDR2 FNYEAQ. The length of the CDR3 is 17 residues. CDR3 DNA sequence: TGTGCCAGCAGCCGGTCAGGTCCAGGGGTAGCTAACTATGGCTACACCTTC. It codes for CASSRSGPGVANYGYTF.

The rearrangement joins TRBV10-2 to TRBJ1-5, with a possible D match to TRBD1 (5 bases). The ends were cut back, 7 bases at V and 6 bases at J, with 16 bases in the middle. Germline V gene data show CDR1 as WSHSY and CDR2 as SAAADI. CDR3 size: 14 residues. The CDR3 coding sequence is TGCGCCAGCACCCCGGTGGCGGGACGTCAGCCCCAGCATTTT. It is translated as CASTPVAGRQPQHF.

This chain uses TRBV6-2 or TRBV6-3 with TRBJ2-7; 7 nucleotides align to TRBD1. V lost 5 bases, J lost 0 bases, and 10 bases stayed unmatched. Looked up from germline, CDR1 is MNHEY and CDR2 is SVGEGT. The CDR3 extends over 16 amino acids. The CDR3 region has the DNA TGTGCCAGCAGTCGCCGCGCACAGGGGATCTCCTACGAGCAGTACTTC. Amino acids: CASSRRAQGISYEQYF.

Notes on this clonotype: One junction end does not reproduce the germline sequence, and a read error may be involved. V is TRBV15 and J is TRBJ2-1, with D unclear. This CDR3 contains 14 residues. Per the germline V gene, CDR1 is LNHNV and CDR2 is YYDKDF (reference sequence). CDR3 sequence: CAASRDSGDNEQFF. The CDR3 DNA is TGTGCCGCCAGCAGAGATAGTGGAGACAATGAGCAGTTCTTC.

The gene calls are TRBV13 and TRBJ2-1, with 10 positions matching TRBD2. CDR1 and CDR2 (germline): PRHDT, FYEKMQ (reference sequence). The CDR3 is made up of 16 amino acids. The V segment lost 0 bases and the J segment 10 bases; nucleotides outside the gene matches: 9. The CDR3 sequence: CASSLGLGLAGVEQFF. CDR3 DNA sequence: TGTGCCAGCAGCTTAGGCCTCGGGCTAGCGGGGGTAGAGCAGTTCTTC.

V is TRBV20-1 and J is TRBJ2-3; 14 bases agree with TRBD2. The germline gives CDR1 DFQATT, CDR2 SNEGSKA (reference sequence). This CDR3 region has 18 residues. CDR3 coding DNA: TGCAGCTCCCCGGGACTAGCGGGAGACTCCCTCTTGAGGGATACGCAGTATTTT. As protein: CSSPGLAGDSLLRDTQYF.

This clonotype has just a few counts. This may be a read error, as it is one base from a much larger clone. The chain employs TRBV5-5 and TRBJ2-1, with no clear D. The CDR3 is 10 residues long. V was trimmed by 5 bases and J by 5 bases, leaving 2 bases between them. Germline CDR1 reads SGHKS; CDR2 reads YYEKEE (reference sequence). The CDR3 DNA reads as TGTGCCAGCAGAAACAATGAGCAGTTCTTC. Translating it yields CASRNNEQFF.

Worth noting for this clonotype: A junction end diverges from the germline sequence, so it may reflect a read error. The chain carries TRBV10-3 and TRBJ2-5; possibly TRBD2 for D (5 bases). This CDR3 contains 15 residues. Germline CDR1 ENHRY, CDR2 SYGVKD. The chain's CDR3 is CTISVGPGTQETQYF. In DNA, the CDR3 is TGTACCATCAGTGTCGGACCGGGAACACAAGAGACCCAGTACTTC.

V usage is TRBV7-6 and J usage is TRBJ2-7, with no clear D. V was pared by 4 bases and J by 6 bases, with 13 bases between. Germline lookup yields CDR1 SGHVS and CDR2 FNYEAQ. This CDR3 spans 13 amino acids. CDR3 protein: CASSSTKRGEQYF. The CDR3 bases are TGTGCCAGCAGCTCGACAAAGCGAGGCGAGCAGTACTTC.

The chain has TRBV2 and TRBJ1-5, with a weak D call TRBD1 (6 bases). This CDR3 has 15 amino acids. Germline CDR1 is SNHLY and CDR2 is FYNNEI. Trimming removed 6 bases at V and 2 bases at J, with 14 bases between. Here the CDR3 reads CASRFDRYRNQPQHF. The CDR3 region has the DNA TGTGCCAGCAGATTTGACAGGTACCGCAATCAGCCCCAGCATTTT.

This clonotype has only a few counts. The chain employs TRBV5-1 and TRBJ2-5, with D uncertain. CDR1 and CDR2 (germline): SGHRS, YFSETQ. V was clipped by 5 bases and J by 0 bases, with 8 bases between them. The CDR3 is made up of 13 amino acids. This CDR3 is CASRGLDQETQYF. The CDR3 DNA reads TGCGCCAGCAGAGGATTAGACCAAGAGACCCAGTACTTC.

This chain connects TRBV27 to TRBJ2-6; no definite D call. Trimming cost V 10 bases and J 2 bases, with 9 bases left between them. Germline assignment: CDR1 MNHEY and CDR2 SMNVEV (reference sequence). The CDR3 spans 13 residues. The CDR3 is CATRPAGANVLTF. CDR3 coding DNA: TGTGCCACAAGACCTGCTGGGGCCAACGTCCTGACTTTC.

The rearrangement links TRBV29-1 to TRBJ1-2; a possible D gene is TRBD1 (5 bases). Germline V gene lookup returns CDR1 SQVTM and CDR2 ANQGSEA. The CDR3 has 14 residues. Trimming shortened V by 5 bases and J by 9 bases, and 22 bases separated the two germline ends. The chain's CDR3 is CSVIGTPVVGSYTF. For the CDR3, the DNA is TGCAGCGTTATCGGGACCCCCGTTGTCGGGAGCTACACCTTC.